The next 12 T cell receptor beta chains were all read from a single sample in a study of T cell responses to AZD1222 COVID-19 vaccine. TCRdb's table, derived via immunoSEQ multiplex PCR, lists solely in-frame clones and lacks some. The sample has about 110,000 clones; approximately 92% are singletons. This material consisted of peripheral blood, taken on day 0 of AZD1222 vaccination. Receptors originate from an adult in good health.

The V call is TRBV7-8, the J call TRBJ2-7, with 8 bases identical to TRBD1. The J segment lost 1 base and the V segment lost 5 bases, leaving 1 base of the junction unmatched. The CDR3 is 13 residues long. CDR1 and CDR2 from the germline V gene are SGHVS and FQNEAQ. Here the CDR3 DNA reads TGTGCCAGCAGCGGGGACAGGTCCTACGAGCAGTACTTC. This translates into CASSGDRSYEQYF.

This chain links TRBV10-3 with TRBJ2-2; TRBD2 matches at 13 bases. The germline V gene encodes CDR1 ENHRY and CDR2 SYGVKD. Trimming took 3 bases from V and 6 from J; bases not matched to a gene: 7. This CDR3 has 17 residues. CDR3 protein: CAISDPGLAGVAGELFF. CDR3 in DNA: TGTGCCATCAGTGACCCCGGACTAGCGGGAGTGGCCGGGGAGCTGTTTTTT.

This chain links TRBV19 with TRBJ2-5, with a tentative D call TRBD2 (6 bases). Germline assignment: CDR1 LNHDA and CDR2 SQIVND (reference sequence). The CDR3 covers 13 residues. V was clipped by 5 bases and J by 5 bases, with 12 bases between them. CDR3 protein: CASSQTSDETQYF. CDR3 bases: TGTGCCAGTAGTCAGACTAGTGACGAGACCCAGTACTTC.

The V call is TRBV4-3, the J call TRBJ2-2; 12 bases fit TRBD2. Germline CDR1 reads LGHNA; CDR2 reads YSLEER. The ends lost 4 bases at V and 5 bases at J; junction bases unmatched: 8. The length of the CDR3 is 17 residues. The chain's CDR3 is CASSREKLAGGTGELFF. Here the CDR3 DNA reads TGCGCCAGCAGCCGAGAGAAACTAGCGGGGGGTACCGGGGAGCTGTTTTTT.

This chain links TRBV4-3 with TRBJ2-2; D possibly matches TRBD1 or TRBD2 (5 bases each). This CDR3 is built from 15 residues. Between the trimmed V and J ends, which lost 1 base and 5 bases, there was a span of 11 bases. From germline, CDR1 is LGHNA and CDR2 YSLEER. CDR3 in amino acids: CASSQVGERTGELFF. The CDR3 region has the DNA TGCGCCAGCAGCCAAGTGGGGGAGAGGACCGGGGAGCTGTTTTTT.

The chain has TRBV7-9 and TRBJ2-7; 8 positions match TRBD1. The CDR3 covers 16 residues. From germline, CDR1 is SEHNR and CDR2 FQNEAQ (reference sequence). The V and J ends lost 5 bases and 1 base, in that order; junction bases with no gene match: 10. Here the CDR3 reads CASSPGRGPLSYEQYF. The CDR3 DNA sequence: TGTGCCAGCAGCCCAGGCAGGGGGCCACTTTCCTACGAGCAGTACTTC.

This rearrangement joins TRBV7-3 to TRBJ2-2; 12 bases line up with TRBD1. The CDR3 totals 16 residues. Germline V gives CDR1 SGHTA, CDR2 FQGTGA. V lost 4 bases and J lost 6; bases outside the gene matches: 6. The CDR3 DNA reads as TGTGCCAGCAGCTCTCCGGGACAGGGGGCAGCCGGGGAGCTGTTTTTT. Translated: CASSSPGQGAAGELFF.

V is TRBV7-9 and J is TRBJ1-5, with no clear D. Trimming shortened V by 1 base and J by 3 bases, and 7 bases separated the two germline ends. The CDR3 runs to 14 residues. Germline V CDR1 and CDR2: SEHNR, FQNEAQ (reference sequence). CDR3 loop: CASSLGGLNQPQHF. Written as DNA, the CDR3 is TGTGCCAGCAGCTTAGGGGGTCTCAATCAGCCCCAGCATTTT.

This clone was counted once. The rearrangement joins TRBV7-8 to TRBJ2-4; D call uncertain. The CDR3 length is 15 residues. Germline values: CDR1 SGHVS, CDR2 FQNEAQ. Between the trimmed V and J ends, which lost 2 bases and 3 bases, there was a span of 11 bases. The DNA for the CDR3 is TGTGCCAGCAGCTTAACGGCAGATAGCAAAAACATTCAGTACTTC. Translated: CASSLTADSKNIQYF.

As DNA, the CDR3 is TGCGCCAGCAGTTTTGGACAGGGCCAAATCTCTGGAAACACCATATATTTT. It codes for CASSFGQGQISGNTIYF. The chain recombines TRBV4-1 with TRBJ1-3; 8 nucleotides match TRBD1. The CDR3 covers 17 residues. CDR1 and CDR2 (germline): MGHRA, YSYEKL. V gave up 6 bases and J gave up 0 bases; unmatched junction bases: 10.

The V and J genes are TRBV5-8 and TRBJ1-2, with TRBD1 matching 10 bases. From germline, CDR1 is SGHTS and CDR2 YDEGEE. V dropped 3 bases and J dropped 4; count of bases not matched to a gene: 9. The CDR3 totals 16 residues. DNA for the CDR3: TGTGCCAGCAGCTGGACAGGGGGAGGTGTTCTCTATGGCTACACCTTC. Translation: CASSWTGGGVLYGYTF.

V usage is TRBV29-1 and J usage is TRBJ1-2; 7 nucleotides match TRBD1. CDR1 is SQVTM, CDR2 ANQGSEA, per germline. J gave up 4 bases and V 1 base, and 6 bases lay outside the gene matches. The CDR3 runs to 14 residues. DNA of the CDR3: TGCAGCGTTGAAGCAAGACAGGGAGGCTATGGCTACACCTTC. Encoded protein: CSVEARQGGYGYTF. Full variable domain (missing parts from reference TRBV29-1 and TRBJ1-2): SAVISQKPSRDICQRGTSLTIQCQVDSQVTMMFWYRQQPGQSLTLIATANQGSEATYESGFVIDKFPISRPNLTFSTLTVSNMSPEDSSIYLCSVEARQGGYGYTFGSGTRLTVV.